This record concerns one TCR beta chain sequence. Clones were read by immunoSEQ multiplex PCR, and TCRdb kept only the in-frame ones, dropping some. Of fewer than 350,000 clones listed, about 90% are singletons. The data belong to a study of blood T cell repertoires in COVID-19. Background on the study: Some COVID-19 samples were acute and others convalescent; all came from the United States, Italy and Spain. Sample material is recorded as cDNA or gDNA derived from T cells, B-cell-depleted T cells, or PBMCs.

A case of COVID-19 had been met by exposed participants within 2 weeks before study entry. Germline V CDR1 and CDR2: SGHNT, YENEEA. Trimming removed 0 bases from V and 2 bases from J, with 8 bases in between. CDR3 size: 15 residues. Sequencing was performed on PBMCs or T cells enriched from blood (not recorded which). The gene calls are TRBV11-3 and TRBJ2-1, with TRBD2 as a possible D gene (7 bases). This TCR came from a woman younger than 45 who had been exposed to COVID-19. The CDR3 here is CASSLEGGPYNEQFF. CDR3 nucleotides: TGTGCCAGCAGCTTAGAGGGGGGGCCCTACAATGAGCAGTTCTTC.